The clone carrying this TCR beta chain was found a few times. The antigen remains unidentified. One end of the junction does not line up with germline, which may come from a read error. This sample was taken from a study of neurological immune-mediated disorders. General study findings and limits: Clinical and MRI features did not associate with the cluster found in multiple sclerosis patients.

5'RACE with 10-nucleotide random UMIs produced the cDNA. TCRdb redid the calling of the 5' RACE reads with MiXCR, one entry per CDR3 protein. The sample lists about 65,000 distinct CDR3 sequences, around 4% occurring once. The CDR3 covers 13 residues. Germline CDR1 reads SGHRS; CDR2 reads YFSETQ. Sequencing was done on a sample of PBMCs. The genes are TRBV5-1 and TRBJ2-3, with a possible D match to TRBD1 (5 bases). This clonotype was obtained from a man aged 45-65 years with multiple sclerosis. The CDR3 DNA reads TGCGCCAGCAGCTTGAGGAGCACAGGTACGCAGTATTTT. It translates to CASSLRSTGTQYF. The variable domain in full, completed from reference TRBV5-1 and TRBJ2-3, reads KAGVTQTPRYLIKTRGQQVTLSCSPISGHRSVSWYQQTPGQGLQFLFEYFSETQRNKGNFPGRFSGRQFSNSRSEMNVSTLELGDSALYLCASSLRSTGTQYFGPGTRLTVL.